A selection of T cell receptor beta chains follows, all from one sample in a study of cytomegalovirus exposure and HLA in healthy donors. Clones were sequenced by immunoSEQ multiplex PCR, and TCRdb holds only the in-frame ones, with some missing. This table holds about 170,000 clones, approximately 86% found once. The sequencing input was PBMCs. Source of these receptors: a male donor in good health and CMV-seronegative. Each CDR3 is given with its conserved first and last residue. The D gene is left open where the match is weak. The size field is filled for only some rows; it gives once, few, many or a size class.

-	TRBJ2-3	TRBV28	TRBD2	CASSPPTSLAGGVDTQYF	TGTGCCAGCAGTCCCCCCACTTCACTAGCGGGAGGAGTAGATACGCAGTATTTT
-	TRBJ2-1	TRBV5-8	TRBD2	CASSLRTRQFF	TGTGCCAGCAGCTTGAGGACTAGGCAGTTCTTC
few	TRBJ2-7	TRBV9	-	CASSVVIVVLVPLLHSFYEQYF	TGTGCCAGCAGCGTAGTAATCGTGGTTTTAGTACCGCTTCTTCATTCTTTCTACGAGCAGTACTTC
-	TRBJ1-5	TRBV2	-	CASTEGMGQPQHF	TGTGCCAGCACCGAGGGAATGGGTCAGCCCCAGCATTTT
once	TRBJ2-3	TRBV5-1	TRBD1	CASSRQGGFGTDTQYF	TGCGCCAGCAGCCGACAGGGGGGGTTTGGGACAGATACGCAGTATTTT
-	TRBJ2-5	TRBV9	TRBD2	CASSVLAGGLQETQYF	TGTGCCAGCAGCGTACTAGCGGGAGGGTTACAAGAGACCCAGTACTTC
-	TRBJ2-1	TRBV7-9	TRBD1	CASSPTGREAYNEQFF	TGTGCCAGCAGCCCGACAGGGCGCGAGGCCTACAATGAGCAGTTCTTC
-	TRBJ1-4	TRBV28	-	CASSFARWPEKLFF	TGTGCCAGCAGTTTCGCCAGGTGGCCTGAAAAACTGTTTTTT
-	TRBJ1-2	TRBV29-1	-	CSVETSQGRSGYTF	TGCAGCGTTGAAACTTCGCAGGGGCGGTCCGGCTACACCTTC
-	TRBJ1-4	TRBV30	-	CAWSRDTPMGEKLFF	TGTGCCTGGAGTAGGGACACGCCAATGGGTGAAAAACTGTTTTTT
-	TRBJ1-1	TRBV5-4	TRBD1	CASSPGTANTEAFF	TGTGCCAGCAGCCCCGGGACAGCGAACACTGAAGCTTTCTTT
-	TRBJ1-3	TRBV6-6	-	CASNSPSGNTIYF	TGTGCCAGCAACTCGCCTTCTGGAAACACCATATATTTT
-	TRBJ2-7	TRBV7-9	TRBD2	CSSSPVFASGSYEQYF	TGTTCCAGCAGCCCCGTCTTCGCTAGCGGATCCTACGAGCAGTACTTC
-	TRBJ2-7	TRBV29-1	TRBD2	CSVRTSGRYEQYF	TGCAGCGTTAGGACTAGCGGGAGGTACGAGCAGTACTTC
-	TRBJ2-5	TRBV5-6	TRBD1	CASSKRQGSKETQYF	TGTGCCAGCAGCAAGAGACAGGGCTCGAAAGAGACCCAGTACTTC
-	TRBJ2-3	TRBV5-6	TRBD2	CASSLILAGLTDTQYF	TGTGCCAGCAGCTTGATTTTAGCGGGCCTCACAGATACGCAGTATTTT
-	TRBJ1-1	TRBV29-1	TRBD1	CSVSRQGRTEAFF	TGCAGCGTTTCAAGACAGGGTCGCACTGAAGCTTTCTTT